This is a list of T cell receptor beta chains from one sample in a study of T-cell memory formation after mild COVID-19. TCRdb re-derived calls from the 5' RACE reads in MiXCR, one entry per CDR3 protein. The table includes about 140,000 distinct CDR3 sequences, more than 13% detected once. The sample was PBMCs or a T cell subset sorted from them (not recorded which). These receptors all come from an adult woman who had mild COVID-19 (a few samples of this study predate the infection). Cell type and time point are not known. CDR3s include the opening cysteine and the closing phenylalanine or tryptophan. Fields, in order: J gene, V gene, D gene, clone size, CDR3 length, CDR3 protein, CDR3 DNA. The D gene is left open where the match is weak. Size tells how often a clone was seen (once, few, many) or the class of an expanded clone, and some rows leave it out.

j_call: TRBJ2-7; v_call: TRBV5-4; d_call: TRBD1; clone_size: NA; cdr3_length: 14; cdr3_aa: CASSDIGQGYEQYF; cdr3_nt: TGTGCCAGCAGCGATATCGGACAGGGGTACGAGCAGTACTTC
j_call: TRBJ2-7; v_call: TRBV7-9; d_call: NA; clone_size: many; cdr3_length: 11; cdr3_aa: CASSPSYEQYF; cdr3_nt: TGTGCCAGCAGCCCCTCCTACGAGCAGTACTTC
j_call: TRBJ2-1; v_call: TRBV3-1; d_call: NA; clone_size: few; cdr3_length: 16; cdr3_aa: CASSQELAGSINEQFF; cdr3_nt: TGTGCCAGCAGCCAAGAGTTAGCCGGGAGTATCAATGAGCAGTTCTTC
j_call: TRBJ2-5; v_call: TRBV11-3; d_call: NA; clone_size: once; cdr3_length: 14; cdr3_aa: CASSPSEGQETQYF; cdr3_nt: TGTGCCAGCAGCCCATCGGAGGGACAAGAGACCCAGTACTTC
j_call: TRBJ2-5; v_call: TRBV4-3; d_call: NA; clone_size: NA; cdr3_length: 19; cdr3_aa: CASSHHVYSETPTGETQYF; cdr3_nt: TGCGCCAGCAGCCATCATGTGTATTCCGAGACCCCAACGGGAGAGACCCAGTACTTC
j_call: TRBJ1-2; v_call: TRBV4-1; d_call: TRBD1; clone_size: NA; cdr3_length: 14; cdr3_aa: CASSQGDRGAGYTF; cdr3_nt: TGCGCCAGCAGCCAAGGAGACAGGGGTGCTGGCTACACCTTC
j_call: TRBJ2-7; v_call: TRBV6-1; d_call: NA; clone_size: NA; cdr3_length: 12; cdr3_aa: CASSEVLYEQYF; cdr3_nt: TGTGCCAGCAGTGAAGTCCTCTACGAGCAGTACTTC
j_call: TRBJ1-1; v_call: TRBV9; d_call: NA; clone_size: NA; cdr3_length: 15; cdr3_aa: CASSVGQEMNTEAFF; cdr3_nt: TGTGCCAGCAGCGTAGGGCAGGAAATGAACACTGAAGCTTTCTTT
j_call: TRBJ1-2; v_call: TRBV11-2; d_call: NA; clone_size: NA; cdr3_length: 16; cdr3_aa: CASSLAARTHFYGYTF; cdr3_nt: TGTGCCAGCAGCTTAGCGGCCCGGACGCACTTCTATGGCTACACCTTC
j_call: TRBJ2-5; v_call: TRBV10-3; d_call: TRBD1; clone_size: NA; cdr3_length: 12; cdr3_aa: CAISRGLETQYF; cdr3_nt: TGTGCCATCTCTAGGGGGCTGGAGACCCAGTACTTC
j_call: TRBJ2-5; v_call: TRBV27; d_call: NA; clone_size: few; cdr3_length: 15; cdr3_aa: CASSFFGGPGETQYF; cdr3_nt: TGTGCCAGCAGTTTTTTTGGAGGCCCTGGAGAGACCCAGTACTTC
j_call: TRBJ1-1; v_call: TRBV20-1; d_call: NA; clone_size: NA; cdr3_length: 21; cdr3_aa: CSASGWMEVGQARVSRTEAFF; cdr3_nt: TGCAGTGCTAGTGGTTGGATGGAGGTTGGGCAGGCGAGGGTCAGCAGGACTGAAGCTTTCTTT
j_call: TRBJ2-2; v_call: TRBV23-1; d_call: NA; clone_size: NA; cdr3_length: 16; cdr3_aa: CASIWPDEPNTGELFF; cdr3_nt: TGCGCCAGCATTTGGCCGGATGAGCCGAACACCGGGGAGCTGTTTTTT
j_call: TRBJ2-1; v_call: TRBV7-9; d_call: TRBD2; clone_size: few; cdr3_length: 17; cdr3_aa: CASSLGIAGVPGNEQFF; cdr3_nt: TGTGCCAGCAGCTTAGGGATAGCGGGGGTTCCCGGCAATGAGCAGTTCTTC
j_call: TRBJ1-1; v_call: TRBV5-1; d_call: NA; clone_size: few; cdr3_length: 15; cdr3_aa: CASSLSMIMNTEAFF; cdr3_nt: TGCGCCAGCAGCTTGTCGATGATCATGAACACTGAAGCTTTCTTT
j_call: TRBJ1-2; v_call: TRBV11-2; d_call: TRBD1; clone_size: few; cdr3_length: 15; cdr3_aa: CASSLDPQGLDGYTF; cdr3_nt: TGTGCCAGCAGCTTAGACCCACAGGGGTTGGATGGCTACACCTTC
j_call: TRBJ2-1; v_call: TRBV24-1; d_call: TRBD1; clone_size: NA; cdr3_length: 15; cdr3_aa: CATSDLTGVGEEQFF; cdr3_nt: TGTGCCACCAGTGACCTGACAGGGGTTGGGGAGGAGCAGTTCTTC
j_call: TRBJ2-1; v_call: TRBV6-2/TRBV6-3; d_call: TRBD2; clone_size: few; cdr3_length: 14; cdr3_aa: CASSFAGVTNEQFF; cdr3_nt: TGTGCCAGCAGTTTCGCGGGAGTCACGAATGAGCAGTTCTTC
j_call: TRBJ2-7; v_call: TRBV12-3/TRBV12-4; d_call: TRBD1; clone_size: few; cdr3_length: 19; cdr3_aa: CASSGPGTGVPPSSYEQYF; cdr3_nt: TGTGCCAGCAGTGGGCCCGGGACAGGGGTCCCTCCTAGCTCCTACGAGCAGTACTTC
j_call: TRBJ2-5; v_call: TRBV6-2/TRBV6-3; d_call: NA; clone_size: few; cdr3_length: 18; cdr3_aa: CASSSTPVGQGIEETQYF; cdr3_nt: TGTGCCAGCAGTTCTACGCCGGTGGGGCAGGGGATCGAAGAGACCCAGTACTTC
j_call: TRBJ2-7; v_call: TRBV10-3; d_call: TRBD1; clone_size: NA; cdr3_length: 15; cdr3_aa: CAISEPGQTTYEQYF; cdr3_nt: TGTGCCATCAGCGAGCCGGGACAGACAACCTACGAGCAGTACTTC
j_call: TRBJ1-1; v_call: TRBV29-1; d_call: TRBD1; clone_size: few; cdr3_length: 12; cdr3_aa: CSARTGGSEAFF; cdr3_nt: TGCAGCGCCCGGACAGGGGGCTCCGAAGCTTTCTTT
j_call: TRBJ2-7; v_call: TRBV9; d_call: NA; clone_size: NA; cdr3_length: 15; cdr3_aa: CASSVGGAISYEQYF; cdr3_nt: TGTGCCAGCAGCGTAGGGGGGGCAATTTCCTACGAGCAGTACTTC
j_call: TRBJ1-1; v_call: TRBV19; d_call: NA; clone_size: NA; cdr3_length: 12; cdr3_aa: CASSIGWADSCF; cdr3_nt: TGTGCCAGTAGTATAGGCTGGGCCGACAGCTGTTTT
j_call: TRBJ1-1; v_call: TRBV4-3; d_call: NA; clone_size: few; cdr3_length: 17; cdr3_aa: CASSQELLRTANTEAFF; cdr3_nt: TGCGCCAGCAGCCAAGAACTCCTCCGGACAGCGAACACTGAAGCTTTCTTT
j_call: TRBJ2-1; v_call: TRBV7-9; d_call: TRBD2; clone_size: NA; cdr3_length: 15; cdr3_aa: CASSGSGRLYNEQFF; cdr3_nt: TGTGCCAGCAGCGGTAGCGGGAGGCTCTACAATGAGCAGTTCTTC
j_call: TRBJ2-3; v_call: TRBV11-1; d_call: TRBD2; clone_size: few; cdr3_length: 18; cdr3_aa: CASSLDHWTSGSTDTQYF; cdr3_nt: TGTGCCAGCAGCTTAGACCACTGGACTAGCGGAAGCACAGATACGCAGTATTTT
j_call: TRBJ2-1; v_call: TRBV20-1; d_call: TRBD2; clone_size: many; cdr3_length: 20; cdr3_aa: CSARDPTGLAGGLAYNEQFF; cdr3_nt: TGCAGTGCTAGAGACCCCACGGGACTAGCGGGAGGGCTGGCCTACAATGAGCAGTTCTTC
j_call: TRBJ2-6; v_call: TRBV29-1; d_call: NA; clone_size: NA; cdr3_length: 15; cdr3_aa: CSVDMGIGGANVLTF; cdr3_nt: TGCAGCGTTGATATGGGGATTGGTGGGGCCAACGTCCTGACTTTC
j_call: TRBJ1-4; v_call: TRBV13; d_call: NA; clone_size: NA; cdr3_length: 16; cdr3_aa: CASSSSRTASWEKLFF; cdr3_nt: TGTGCCAGCAGCTCGAGTAGGACAGCTTCTTGGGAAAAACTGTTTTTT
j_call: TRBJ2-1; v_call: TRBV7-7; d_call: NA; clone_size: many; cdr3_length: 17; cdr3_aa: CASSLEASGHSYNEQFF; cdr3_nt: TGTGCTAGCAGCTTAGAGGCCAGCGGGCACTCCTACAATGAGCAGTTCTTC
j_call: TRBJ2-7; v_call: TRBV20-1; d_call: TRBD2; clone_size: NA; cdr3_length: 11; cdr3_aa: CSAERDYEQYF; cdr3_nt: TGCAGTGCTGAGCGGGACTACGAGCAGTACTTC
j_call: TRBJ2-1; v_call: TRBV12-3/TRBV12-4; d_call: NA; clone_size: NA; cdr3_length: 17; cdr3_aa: CASSPPREGVAYNEQFF; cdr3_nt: TGTGCCAGCAGCCCACCAAGAGAGGGAGTGGCCTACAATGAGCAGTTCTTC
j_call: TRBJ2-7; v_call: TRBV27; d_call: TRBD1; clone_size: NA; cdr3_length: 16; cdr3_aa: CASSLSQGAYPNEQYF; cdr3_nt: TGTGCCAGCAGTTTATCCCAGGGGGCATACCCCAACGAGCAGTACTTC
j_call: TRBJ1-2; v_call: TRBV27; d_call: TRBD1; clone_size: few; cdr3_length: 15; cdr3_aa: CASSFSGTGVYGYTF; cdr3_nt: TGTGCCAGCAGTTTTTCCGGGACAGGGGTTTATGGCTACACCTTC
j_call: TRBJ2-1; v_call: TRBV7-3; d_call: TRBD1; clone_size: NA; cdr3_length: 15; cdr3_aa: CASSSWGQGRDEQFF; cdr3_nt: TGTGCCAGCAGCTCGTGGGGACAGGGGAGAGATGAGCAGTTCTTC
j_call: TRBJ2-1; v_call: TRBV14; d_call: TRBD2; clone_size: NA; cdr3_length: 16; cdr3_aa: CASRPITSGSYNEQFF; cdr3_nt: TGTGCCAGCAGACCTATCACTAGCGGATCCTACAATGAGCAGTTCTTC
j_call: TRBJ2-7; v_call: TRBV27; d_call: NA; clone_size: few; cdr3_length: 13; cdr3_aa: CASSPRVSYEQYF; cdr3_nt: TGTGCCAGCAGTCCACGGGTCTCCTACGAGCAGTACTTC
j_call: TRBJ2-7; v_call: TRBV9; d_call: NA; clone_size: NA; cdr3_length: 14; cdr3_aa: CASSVTGGRDEQYF; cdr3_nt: TGTGCCAGCAGCGTGACAGGAGGAAGGGACGAGCAGTACTTC
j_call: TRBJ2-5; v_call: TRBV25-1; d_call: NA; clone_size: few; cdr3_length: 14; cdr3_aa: CASSEAGLQETQYF; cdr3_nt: TGTGCCAGCAGTGAAGCAGGGCTACAAGAGACCCAGTACTTC
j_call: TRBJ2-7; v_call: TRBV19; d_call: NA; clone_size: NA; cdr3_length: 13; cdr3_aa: CASSIDTGNEQYF; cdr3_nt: TGTGCCAGTAGTATAGATACAGGGAACGAGCAGTACTTC
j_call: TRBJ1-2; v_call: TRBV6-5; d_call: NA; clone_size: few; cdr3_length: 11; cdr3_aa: CASKIEGLYTF; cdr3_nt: TGTGCCAGCAAAATCGAGGGCCTCTACACCTTC
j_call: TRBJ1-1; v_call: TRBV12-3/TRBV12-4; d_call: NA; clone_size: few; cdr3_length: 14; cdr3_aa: CASSFGTVNTEAFF; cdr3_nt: TGTGCCAGCAGTTTCGGGACGGTGAACACTGAAGCTTTCTTT
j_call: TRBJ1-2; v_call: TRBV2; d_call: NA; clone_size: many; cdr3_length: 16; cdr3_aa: CASSEWSGAMNYGYTF; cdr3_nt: TGTGCCAGCAGTGAATGGTCAGGGGCCATGAACTATGGCTACACCTTC
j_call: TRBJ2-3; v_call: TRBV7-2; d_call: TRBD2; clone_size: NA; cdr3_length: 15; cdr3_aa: CASSAGLAGADTQYF; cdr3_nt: TGTGCCAGCAGCGCGGGACTAGCGGGAGCAGATACGCAGTATTTT
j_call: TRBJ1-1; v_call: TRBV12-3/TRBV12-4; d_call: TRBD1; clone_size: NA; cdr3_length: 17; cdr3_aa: CASTPEGQGAVNTEAFF; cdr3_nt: TGTGCCAGCACCCCCGAGGGACAGGGGGCAGTGAACACTGAAGCTTTCTTT
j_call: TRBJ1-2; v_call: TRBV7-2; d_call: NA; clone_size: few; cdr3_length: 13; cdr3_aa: CASSLGGRGGYTF; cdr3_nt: TGTGCCAGCAGCTTAGGGGGGAGAGGGGGCTACACCTTC
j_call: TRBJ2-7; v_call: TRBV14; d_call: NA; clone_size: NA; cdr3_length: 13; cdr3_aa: CASSQVGTYEQYF; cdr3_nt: TGTGCCAGCAGCCAAGTAGGTACCTACGAGCAGTACTTC
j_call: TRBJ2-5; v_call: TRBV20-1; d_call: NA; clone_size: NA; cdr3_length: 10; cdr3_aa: CSAEKETQYF; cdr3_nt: TGCAGTGCCGAGAAAGAGACCCAGTACTTC
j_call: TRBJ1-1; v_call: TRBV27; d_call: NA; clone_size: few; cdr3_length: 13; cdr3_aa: CASSWGGNTEAFF; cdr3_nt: TGTGCCAGCAGTTGGGGGGGGAACACTGAAGCTTTCTTT
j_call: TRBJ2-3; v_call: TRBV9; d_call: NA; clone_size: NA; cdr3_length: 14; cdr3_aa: CASSGSGSTDTQYF; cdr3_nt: TGTGCCAGCAGCGGGAGCGGGAGCACAGATACGCAGTATTTT
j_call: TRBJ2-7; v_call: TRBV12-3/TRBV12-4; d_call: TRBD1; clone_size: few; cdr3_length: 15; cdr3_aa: CASSSPTGGIDEQYF; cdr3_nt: TGTGCCAGCAGTTCCCCGACAGGGGGCATCGACGAGCAGTACTTC
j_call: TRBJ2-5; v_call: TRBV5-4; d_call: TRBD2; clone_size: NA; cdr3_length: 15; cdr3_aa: CASSDRTSAVETQYF; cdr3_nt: TGTGCCAGCAGCGATAGGACTAGCGCGGTAGAGACCCAGTACTTC
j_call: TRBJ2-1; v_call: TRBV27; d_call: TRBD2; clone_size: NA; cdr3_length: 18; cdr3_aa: CASTWASGGSSSYNEQFF; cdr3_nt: TGTGCCAGCACGTGGGCTAGCGGGGGGTCTAGCTCCTACAATGAGCAGTTCTTC
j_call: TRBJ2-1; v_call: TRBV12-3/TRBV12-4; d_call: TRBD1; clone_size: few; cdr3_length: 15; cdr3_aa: CASSPDRVRGNEQFF; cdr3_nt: TGTGCCAGCAGTCCGGACAGGGTCAGGGGCAATGAGCAGTTCTTC
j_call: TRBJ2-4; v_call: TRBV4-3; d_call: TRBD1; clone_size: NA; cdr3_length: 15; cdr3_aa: CASSQDPQGKNIQYF; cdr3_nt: TGCGCCAGCAGCCAAGATCCACAGGGGAAAAACATTCAGTACTTC
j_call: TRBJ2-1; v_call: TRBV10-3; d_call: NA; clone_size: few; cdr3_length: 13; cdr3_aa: CASLESSYNEQFF; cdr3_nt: TGTGCCAGCCTAGAGTCGTCCTACAATGAGCAGTTCTTC
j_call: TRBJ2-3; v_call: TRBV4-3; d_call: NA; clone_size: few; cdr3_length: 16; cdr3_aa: CASSAIKARSTDTQYF; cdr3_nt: TGCGCCAGCAGCGCAATCAAGGCCAGGTCCACAGATACGCAGTATTTT
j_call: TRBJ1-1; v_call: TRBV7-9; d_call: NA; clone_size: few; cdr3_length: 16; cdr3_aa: CASSITLGQMNTEAFF; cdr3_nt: TGTGCCAGCAGCATAACCTTAGGGCAGATGAACACTGAAGCTTTCTTT
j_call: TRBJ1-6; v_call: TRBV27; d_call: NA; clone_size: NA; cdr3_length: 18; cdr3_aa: CASSTKPPSRDYNSPLHF; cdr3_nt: TGTGCCAGCAGTACAAAGCCGCCTTCCAGGGATTATAATTCACCCCTCCACTTT